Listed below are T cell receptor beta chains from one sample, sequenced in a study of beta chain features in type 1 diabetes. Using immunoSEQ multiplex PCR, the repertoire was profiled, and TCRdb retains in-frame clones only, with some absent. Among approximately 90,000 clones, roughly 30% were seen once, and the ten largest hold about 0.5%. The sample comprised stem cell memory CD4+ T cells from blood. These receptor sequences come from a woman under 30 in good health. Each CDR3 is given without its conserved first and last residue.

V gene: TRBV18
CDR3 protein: ASSPRTGTYGYT

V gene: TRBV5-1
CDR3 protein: ASSSPRRANNEQF

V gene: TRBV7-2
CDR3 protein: ASSFGTGGAGQPQH

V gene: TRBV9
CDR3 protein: ASSVDSSYEQY

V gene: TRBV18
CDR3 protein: ASSPASGRMNEQY

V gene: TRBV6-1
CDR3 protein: ASSGTGDYQPQH

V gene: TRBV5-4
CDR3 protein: ASSEGSGALETQY

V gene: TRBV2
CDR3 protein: AMPRGNTGELF

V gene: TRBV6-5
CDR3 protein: ASSLVGGAFSYEQY

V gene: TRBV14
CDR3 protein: ASSPLGARETQY

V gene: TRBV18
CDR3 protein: ASSHQGQHNYGYT

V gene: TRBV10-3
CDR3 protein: AIRPAGSPSGEQY

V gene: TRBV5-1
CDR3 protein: ASLDRGQGSETQY

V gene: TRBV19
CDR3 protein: ASSAGEATNEKLF

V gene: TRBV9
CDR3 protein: ASSVLSGGAADTQY

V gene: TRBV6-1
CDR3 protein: ASSERNYGYT

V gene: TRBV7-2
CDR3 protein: ASSLVASPSYNEQF

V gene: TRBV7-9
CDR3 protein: ASSADRGGFYEQY

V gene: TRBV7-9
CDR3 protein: ASSLAEGDEQF

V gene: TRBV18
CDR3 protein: ASSPRGRMRGTEAF

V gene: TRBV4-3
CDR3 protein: ASSQDIAGGPETQY

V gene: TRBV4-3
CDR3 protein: ASSQVQQETQY

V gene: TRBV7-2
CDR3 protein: ASSSYITGGARYT

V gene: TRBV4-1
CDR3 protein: ASSPDRFNSPLH

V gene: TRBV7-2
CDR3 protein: ASSLAAGFSNQPQH

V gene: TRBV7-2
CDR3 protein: ASSLRQGEGYT

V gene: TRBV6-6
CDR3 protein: ASSPGADTQY

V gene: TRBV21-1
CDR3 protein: ASSYGQSSSGANVLT

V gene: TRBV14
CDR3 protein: ASSQDRAGFGSPLH

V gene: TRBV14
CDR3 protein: ASSRPGTREQY

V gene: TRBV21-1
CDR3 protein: ASSKAMVTADEQY

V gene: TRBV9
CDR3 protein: ASSVPAGGADTQY

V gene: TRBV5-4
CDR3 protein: ASSNRQVDEQY

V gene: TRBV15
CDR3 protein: ATSRPSGGREAKNIQY

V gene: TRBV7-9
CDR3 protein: ASSPGLRYNEQF

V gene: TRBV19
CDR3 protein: ASSIQNYPYNEQF

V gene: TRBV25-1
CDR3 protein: ASSQGLNSPLH

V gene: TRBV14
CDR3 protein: ASSQVSRNTGELF

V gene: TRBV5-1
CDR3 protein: ASNLSGGARDEQF

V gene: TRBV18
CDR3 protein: ASSPELAGATDTQY

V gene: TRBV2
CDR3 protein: ASSGGEYNEQF

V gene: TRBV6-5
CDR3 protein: ASSYSSSSGYEQY

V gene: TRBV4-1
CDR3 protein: ASSDWTAQTYNEQF

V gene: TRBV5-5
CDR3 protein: ASSLGSDQPQH

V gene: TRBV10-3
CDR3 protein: AISETGQGRSYT

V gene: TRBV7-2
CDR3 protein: ASSSGRNIQY

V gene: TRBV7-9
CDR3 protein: ASSARGLVEGTQY

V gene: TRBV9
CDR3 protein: ASSPRQGYEQY

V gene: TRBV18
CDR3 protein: ASSRGPAENYGYT

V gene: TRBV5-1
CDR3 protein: ASSSRTGATGELF

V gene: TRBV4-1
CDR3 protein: ASSPTLGRSMDTEAF

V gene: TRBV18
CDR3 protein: ASSPQPVGQGGYEQY

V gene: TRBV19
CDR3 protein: ASRTGETGNTIY

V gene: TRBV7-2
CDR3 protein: ASSSTSGTNTGELF